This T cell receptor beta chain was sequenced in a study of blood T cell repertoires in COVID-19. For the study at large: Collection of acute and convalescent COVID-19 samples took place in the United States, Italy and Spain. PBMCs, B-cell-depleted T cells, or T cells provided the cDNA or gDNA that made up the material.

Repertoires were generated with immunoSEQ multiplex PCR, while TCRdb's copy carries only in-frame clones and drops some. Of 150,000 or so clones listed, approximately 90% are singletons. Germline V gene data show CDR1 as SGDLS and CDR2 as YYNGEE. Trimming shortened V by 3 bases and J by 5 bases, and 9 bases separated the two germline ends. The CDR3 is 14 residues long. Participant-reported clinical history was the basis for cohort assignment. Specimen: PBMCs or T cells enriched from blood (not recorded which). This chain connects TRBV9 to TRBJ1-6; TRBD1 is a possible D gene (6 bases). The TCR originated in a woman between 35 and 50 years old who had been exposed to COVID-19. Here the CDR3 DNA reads TGTGCCAGCAGCGAGACAGGAGATAATTCACCCCTCCACTTT. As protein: CASSETGDNSPLHF.